These 16 T cell receptor beta chains were all obtained from the same sample, sequenced in a study of blood T cell repertoires in COVID-19. The table came from immunoSEQ multiplex PCR; TCRdb's copy has only in-frame clones and leaves some out. The table includes almost 250,000 clones, roughly 85% detected once. Sequencing used PBMCs or T cells enriched from blood (not recorded which). The receptor set was obtained from a woman in her fifties or sixties with acute COVID-19.

This clone was observed a few times. The chain links TRBV30 to TRBJ1-5, with 8 bases matching TRBD1. The CDR3 has 15 residues. The V gene's germline CDR1 is GTSNPN and CDR2 SVGIG (reference sequence). V shed 1 base and J 6 bases; nucleotides not matched to a gene: 8. CDR3 nucleotide sequence: TGTGCCTGGAGTGCAGGGGGCGCAAGGGGTCAGCCCCAGCATTTT. Translated: CAWSAGGARGQPQHF.

V usage is TRBV6-1 and J usage is TRBJ2-7; perhaps TRBD1 as D (6 bases). Looked up from germline, CDR1 is MNHNS and CDR2 is SASEGT. V was clipped by 2 bases and J by 7 bases, with 15 bases between them. The length of the CDR3 is 14 residues. CDR3 residues: CASSEQGRSREQYF. CDR3 sequence (DNA): TGTGCCAGCAGTGAACAGGGGCGCTCGAGGGAGCAGTACTTC.

The rearrangement uses TRBV25-1 and TRBJ1-6, with unresolved D. Trimming took off 3 bases at V and 9 bases at J, with 9 bases between the two ends. This CDR3 region has 13 residues. CDR1 is MGHDK and CDR2 is SYGVNS in the germline V gene. In DNA form, the CDR3 reads TGTGCCAGCAGTGATCGAGGGTTTTCACCCCTCCACTTT. Residues: CASSDRGFSPLHF.

The V call is TRBV7-8, the J call TRBJ2-2; 10 bases are a match to TRBD2. Germline-derived CDR1 and CDR2 are SGHVS and FQNEAQ. This CDR3 spans 17 amino acids. J was trimmed by 5 bases and V by 2 bases; bases with no gene match: 8. CDR3 amino acids: CASSLPNSGGPTGELFF. The CDR3 DNA sequence: TGTGCCAGCAGCTTACCAAATAGCGGGGGGCCAACCGGGGAGCTGTTTTTT.

Turning to this clone: Other DNA sequences in the same sample also yield this CDR3. The gene calls are TRBV7-9 and TRBJ2-7; D may be TRBD1 (5 bases). Germline CDR1 SEHNR, CDR2 FQNEAQ (reference sequence). The ends were cut back, 2 bases at V and 5 bases at J, with 13 bases in the middle. The CDR3 covers 14 residues. The CDR3 spells CASSLLQGGHEQYF. CDR3 coding DNA: TGTGCCAGCAGCTTATTGCAGGGCGGCCACGAGCAGTACTTC.

This clone was observed a few times. The chain couples TRBV7-2 to TRBJ1-3; 9 nucleotides agree with TRBD1. The CDR3 is 16 residues long. The V segment lost 4 bases and the J segment 0 bases; nucleotides outside the gene matches: 4. In germline, CDR1 is SGHTA, CDR2 FQGNSA. The CDR3 sequence is CASSSGTGISGNTIYF. In DNA form, the CDR3 reads TGTGCCAGCAGCTCTGGGACAGGGATCTCTGGAAACACCATATATTTT. Complete variable domain (other parts from reference TRBV7-2 and TRBJ1-3): GAGVSQSPSNKVTEKGKDVELRCDPISGHTALYWYRQSLGQGLEFLIYFQGNSAPDKSGLPSDRFSAERTGGSVSTLTIQRTQQEDSAVYLCASSSGTGISGNTIYFGEGSWLTVV.

The DNA of the CDR3 is TGTGCCAGCAGCTCTTTTCGACTTAGGAATTCACCCCTCCACTTT. This gives the protein CASSSFRLRNSPLHF. The chain joins TRBV7-2 to TRBJ1-6; D gene uncertain. CDR3 length: 15 amino acids. CDR1 and CDR2 (germline): SGHTA, FQGNSA. Between the trimmed V and J ends, which lost 4 bases and 7 bases, there was a span of 14 bases. The full variable domain, its missing parts supplied by reference TRBV7-2 and TRBJ1-6, is GAGVSQSPSNKVTEKGKDVELRCDPISGHTALYWYRQSLGQGLEFLIYFQGNSAPDKSGLPSDRFSAERTGGSVSTLTIQRTQQEDSAVYLCASSSFRLRNSPLHFGNGTRLTVT.

V and J are TRBV7-9 and TRBJ1-2; 8 bases match TRBD1. The CDR3 length is 14 residues. The trim removed 5 bases at V and 8 bases at J, leaving 10 bases unmatched. Germline V CDR1 and CDR2: SEHNR, FQNEAQ (reference sequence). The CDR3 spells CASSRGQGEEGYTF. CDR3 in DNA: TGTGCCAGCAGCCGTGGACAGGGAGAGGAGGGCTACACCTTC.

The rearrangement links TRBV7-2 to TRBJ1-5; tentative D call: TRBD1 (6 bases). The V gene's germline CDR1 is SGHTA and CDR2 FQGNSA. V was shortened by 4 bases and J by 7 bases, with 23 bases between the two germline ends. The CDR3 has 17 amino acids. DNA of the CDR3: TGTGCCAGCAGCTCTGCCGTGGGGCAGGGGTTAGGGCAGCCCCAGCATTTT. Its translation is CASSSAVGQGLGQPQHF.

This chain connects TRBV5-4 to TRBJ2-2; 7 bases fit TRBD1. Looked up from germline, CDR1 is SGHNT and CDR2 is YYREEE (reference sequence). The CDR3 spans 16 residues. Germline trimming cut 1 base from V and 5 bases from J; bases unmatched to any gene: 8. The CDR3 nucleotides are TGTGCCAGCAGCTTGCGAACAGGGGCCAGGACCGGGGAGCTGTTTTTT. Amino acids: CASSLRTGARTGELFF.

The CDR3 region is CAWSNDRVGANVLTF. The CDR3, as DNA: TGTGCCTGGAGTAATGACAGGGTTGGGGCCAACGTCCTGACTTTC. The chain combines TRBV30 with TRBJ2-6, with 7 positions matching TRBD1. Trimming removed 2 bases from V and 3 bases from J; junction bases left unmatched: 4. There are 15 residues in the CDR3. CDR1 is GTSNPN and CDR2 is SVGIG in the germline V gene (reference sequence).

CDR3 region: CASSLTGTGASGNTIYF. The CDR3 DNA follows: TGTGCCAGCAGCTTAACCGGGACAGGGGCCTCTGGAAACACCATATATTTT. The V gene is TRBV7-8, the J gene TRBJ1-3; TRBD1 matches at 10 bases. Germline V gives CDR1 SGHVS, CDR2 FQNEAQ. The CDR3 has 17 amino acids. Trimming at V came to 2 bases and at J to 0 bases, leaving 4 bases not matched to a gene.

As to this clone: Other nucleotide sequences from this sample produce the same CDR3. The chain joins TRBV3-1 (or the pseudogene TRBV3-2) to TRBJ1-3; no firm D call. Germline CDR1 LGHDT, CDR2 YNNKEL (reference sequence). The CDR3 spans 13 residues. V was pared by 1 base and J by 4 bases, with 5 bases between. CDR3 sequence reads: CASSQAGGNTIYF. The CDR3 DNA sequence: TGTGCCAGCAGCCAAGCGGGAGGAAACACCATATATTTT.

The V and J genes are TRBV15 and TRBJ1-2; 8 bases fit TRBD1. Unmatched junction bases numbered 1, after V lost 2 bases and J lost 2 bases. CDR1 is LNHNV and CDR2 is YYDKDF in the germline V gene (reference sequence). This CDR3 region has 14 residues. The CDR3 DNA reads as TGTGCCACCAGCAGACAGGGGGCGAACTATGGCTACACCTTC. This sequence encodes CATSRQGANYGYTF.

The DNA for the CDR3 is TGTGCCAGCAGAATCGGACAGAGCTCTGGAAACACCATATATTTT. It is translated as CASRIGQSSGNTIYF. J is TRBJ1-3 and V is TRBV6-5; D perhaps matches TRBD1 (6 bases). This CDR3 comprises 15 residues. The ends were cut back, 6 bases at V and 0 bases at J, with 12 bases in the middle. From germline, CDR1 is MNHEY and CDR2 SVGAGI.

This chain joins TRBV25-1 and TRBJ2-3; D not resolved. Germline assignment: CDR1 MGHDK and CDR2 SYGVNS. The CDR3 is 15 amino acids. V lost 6 bases, J lost 1 base, and 14 bases lay in between. CDR3 amino acids: CASSDMGLGTDTQYF. The CDR3 coding sequence is TGTGCCAGCAGCGACATGGGCTTGGGCACAGATACGCAGTATTTT.